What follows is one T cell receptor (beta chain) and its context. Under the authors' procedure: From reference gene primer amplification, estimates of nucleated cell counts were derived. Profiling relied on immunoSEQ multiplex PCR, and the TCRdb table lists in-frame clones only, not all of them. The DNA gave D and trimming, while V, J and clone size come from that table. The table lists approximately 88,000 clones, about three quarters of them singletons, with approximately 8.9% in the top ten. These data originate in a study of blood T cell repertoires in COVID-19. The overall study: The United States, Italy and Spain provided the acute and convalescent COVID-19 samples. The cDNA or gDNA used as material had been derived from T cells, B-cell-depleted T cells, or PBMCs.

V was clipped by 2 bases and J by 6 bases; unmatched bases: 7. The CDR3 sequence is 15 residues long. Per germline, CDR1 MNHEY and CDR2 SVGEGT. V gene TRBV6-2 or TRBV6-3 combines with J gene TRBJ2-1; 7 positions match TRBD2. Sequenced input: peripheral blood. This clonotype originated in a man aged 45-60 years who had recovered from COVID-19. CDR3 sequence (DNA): TGTGCCAGCAGTTACCCACTGGGGACTACCAATGAGCAGTTCTTC. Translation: CASSYPLGTTNEQFF.